This T cell receptor beta chain was obtained from a study of early T cells in non-severe SARS-CoV-2 infection. This clonotype was detected many times. Germline assignment: CDR1 DFQATT and CDR2 SNEGSKA (reference sequence). The CDR3 is 17 residues long. V dropped 6 bases and J dropped 4; count of bases not matched to a gene: 20. In the library, individual cDNA molecules carried attached unique molecular identifiers. MiXCR, applied by TCRdb to the 5' RACE reads, yields one record per CDR3 protein. This sample carries 100,000 to 140,000 distinct CDR3 sequences, more than 9.5% of them seen once, and the ten largest clones take roughly 7.1%.

The V gene is TRBV20-1, the J gene TRBJ2-7, with 8 positions matching TRBD1. This receptor was identified in an adult who was a healthcare worker with PCR-confirmed SARS-CoV-2 infection or an uninfected control (not recorded which). The material sequenced was whole blood. The CDR3 DNA reads as TGCAGTGCGGCTCCTATTCCTACCCAGGGGGCGGTTTACGAGCAGTACTTC. This translates into CSAAPIPTQGAVYEQYF.